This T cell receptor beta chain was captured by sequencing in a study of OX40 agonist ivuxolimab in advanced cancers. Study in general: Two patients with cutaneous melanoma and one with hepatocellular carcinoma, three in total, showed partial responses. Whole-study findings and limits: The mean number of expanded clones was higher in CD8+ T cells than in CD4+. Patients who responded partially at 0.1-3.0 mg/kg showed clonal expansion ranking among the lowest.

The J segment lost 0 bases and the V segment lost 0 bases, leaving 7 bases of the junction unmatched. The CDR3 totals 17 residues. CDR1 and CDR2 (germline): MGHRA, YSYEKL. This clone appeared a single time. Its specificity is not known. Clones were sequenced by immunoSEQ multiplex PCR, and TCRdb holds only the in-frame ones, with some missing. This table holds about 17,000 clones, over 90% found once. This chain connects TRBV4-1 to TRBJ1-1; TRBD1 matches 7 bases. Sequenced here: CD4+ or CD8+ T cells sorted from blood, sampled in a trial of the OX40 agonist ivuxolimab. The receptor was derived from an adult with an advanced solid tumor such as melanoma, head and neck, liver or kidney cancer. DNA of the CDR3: TGCGCCAGCAGCCAAGATCGACTCGGGACAGTGAACACTGAAGCTTTCTTT. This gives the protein CASSQDRLGTVNTEAFF.